This T cell receptor (beta chain) was obtained from a study of identical twins. As regards this clonotype: As yet, its antigen is unknown.

The junction had 8 bases not matched to a gene; V was cut back by 5 bases and J by 10 bases. Germline V lookup: CDR1 SGHTA, CDR2 FQGNSA. The CDR3 has 16 amino acids. Study-wide findings and caveats: Out-of-frame alpha sequences common to twins exhibited an excess of low generation probability.

TCRdb used MiXCR to reprocess the 5' RACE reads, holding one entry per CDR3 protein. The table shows around 470,000 distinct CDR3 sequences, with over 12% occurring only once. These data were also filed under a second study, of yellow fever vaccine responses in identical twins.

This clonotype was sampled from a woman in her late teens or twenties in good health. The chain employs TRBV7-2 and TRBJ2-1; TRBD2 aligns across 16 bases. Material: CD4+ T cells sorted from blood. CDR3 sequence reads: CASSLGTSGGAWEQFF. The CDR3 DNA reads as TGTGCCAGCAGCCTCGGGACTAGCGGGGGGGCTTGGGAGCAGTTCTTC.